This TCR beta chain was identified during a study of neurological immune-mediated disorders. This clonotype was recorded many times. Its target is unknown. The cDNA was synthesized by means of template-switch 5'RACE, which was carried out with 10-nucleotide random UMIs. Every sequencing run generated over 190 million TCR-beta sequences from 15-18 subjects. A single record per CDR3 protein comes from TCRdb applying MiXCR to the 5' RACE reads. The sample lists approximately 50,000 distinct CDR3 sequences, about 9.3% seen once, with about 5.2% in the top ten. The study, taken as a whole, reports: CDR3 amino acid sequences of expanded clones were not shared across subjects, a result suggesting private repertoires in all groups. HTLV-1-associated myelopathy showed the most TCR clonal expansion; multiple sclerosis the least, below healthy controls.

Per the germline V gene, CDR1 is MNHEY and CDR2 is SMNVEV (reference sequence). CDR3 length: 15 residues. V was pared by 5 bases and J by 1 base, with 12 bases between. The receptor was derived from a man between 65 and 85 years old with HTLV-1-associated myelopathy (HAM/TSP). The sequenced material came from PBMCs. The chain employs TRBV27 and TRBJ2-4; D uncertain. The CDR3 here is CASSKAAFAKNIQYF. DNA for the CDR3: TGTGCCAGCAGTAAGGCAGCCTTTGCCAAAAACATTCAGTACTTC.